Listed here are 32 T cell receptor beta chains from one sample, sequenced in a study of T cells after yellow fever vaccination. TCRdb used MiXCR to reprocess the 5' RACE reads, holding one entry per CDR3 protein. This table has hundreds of thousands of distinct CDR3 sequences, roughly 14% appearing once. Sequenced here: PBMCs, sampled on the day of the yellow fever booster vaccination. Every receptor here comes from a man aged 25 to 40 who received the YFV17D yellow fever vaccine.

This clonotype was seen ten or more times. This chain links TRBV29-1 with TRBJ1-2; TRBD1 aligns across 8 bases. J was trimmed by 5 bases and V by 5 bases; bases with no gene match: 7. Germline CDR1 is SQVTM and CDR2 is ANQGSEA. The CDR3 length is 13 residues. CDR3 in amino acids: CSVQGALSYGYTF. The CDR3 DNA reads as TGCAGCGTTCAGGGGGCGTTAAGTTATGGCTACACCTTC.

The V call is TRBV7-3, the J call TRBJ2-3, with D possibly being TRBD1 or TRBD2 (5 bases each). V dropped 4 bases and J dropped 1 base, with 12 bases sitting between them. CDR1 is SGHTA, CDR2 FQGTGA, per germline. This CDR3 has 15 residues. CDR3 sequence: CASSSGPSRTDTQYF. The CDR3 region has the DNA TGTGCCAGCAGCTCGGGACCATCCCGCACAGATACGCAGTATTTT.

This clonotype was counted ten times or more. The chain combines TRBV7-2 with TRBJ2-1; TRBD2 matches 8 bases. This CDR3 has 14 amino acids. V lost 2 bases and J lost 8; bases outside the gene matches: 5. The germline V gene has CDR1 SGHTA and CDR2 FQGNSA. The CDR3 spells CASSLSLAGYEQFF. The CDR3 DNA sequence: TGTGCCAGCAGCTTAAGCCTAGCGGGTTATGAGCAGTTCTTC.

The chain employs TRBV7-8 and TRBJ2-7; TRBD1 or TRBD2 may be the D gene (5 bases each). Trimming removed 5 bases at V and 5 bases at J, with 13 bases between. In germline, CDR1 is SGHVS, CDR2 FQNEAQ. This CDR3 region has 13 residues. CDR3: CASSPTGTHEQYF. CDR3 nucleotide sequence: TGTGCCAGCAGCCCGACCGGGACCCACGAGCAGTACTTC.

The chain joins TRBV5-1 to TRBJ2-1, with TRBD2 matching over 11 bases. The CDR3 sequence is 15 residues long. V shed 4 bases, J shed 9 bases, and the junction held 9 bases outside the gene matches. Germline CDR1 is SGHRS and CDR2 is YFSETQ. CDR3 amino acids: CASSTEAGLAGEQFF. In nucleotides, the CDR3 is TGCGCCAGCAGCACTGAAGCTGGACTAGCGGGTGAGCAGTTCTTC.

This clonotype was counted between two and nine times. The CDR3 sequence is CASRGGGSPQHF. In DNA form, the CDR3 reads TGTGCCAGCCGAGGGGGAGGGAGTCCCCAGCATTTT. The gene calls are TRBV28 and TRBJ1-5; TRBD1 is a possible D gene (6 bases). Germline assignment: CDR1 MDHEN and CDR2 SYDVKM. V was cut by 8 bases and J by 10 bases, with 15 bases left in between. This CDR3 has 12 amino acids.

Only a few counts were recorded for this clonotype. This rearrangement joins TRBV5-1 to TRBJ2-4, with 12 bases fitting TRBD2. Germline V gene data show CDR1 as SGHRS and CDR2 as YFSETQ. J lost 2 bases, V lost 4 bases, and 4 bases had no gene match. This CDR3 is built from 16 residues. CDR3 region: CASSRTSGATKNIQYF. The CDR3 region has the DNA TGCGCCAGCAGCAGGACTAGCGGGGCGACCAAAAACATTCAGTACTTC.

This clonotype appeared a few times. The chain carries TRBV18 and TRBJ2-2; D unresolved. In germline, CDR1 is KGHSH, CDR2 LQKENI. The CDR3 runs 21 residues. The V end lost 2 bases, the J end lost 0 bases, and 25 bases lay between the germline ends. The CDR3: CASSPVMPSLLEGPNTGELFF. The CDR3 region has the DNA TGTGCCAGCTCACCAGTGATGCCCTCACTGCTAGAAGGTCCGAACACCGGGGAGCTGTTTTTT. Looking up the rest from reference TRBV18 and TRBJ2-2 gives the full variable domain: NAGVMQNPRHLVRRRGQEARLRCSPMKGHSHVYWYRQLPEEGLKFMVYLQKENIIDESGMPKERFSAEFPKEGPSILRIQQVVRGDSAAYFCASSPVMPSLLEGPNTGELFFGEGSRLTVL.

The rearrangement uses TRBV11-2 and TRBJ2-5; perhaps TRBD2 as D (5 bases). There are 13 residues in the CDR3. Trimming left V 3 bases short and J 4 bases short, with 9 bases between. Germline CDR1 reads SGHAT; CDR2 reads FQNNGV. This chain's CDR3 is CASSFGVAETQYF. Written as DNA, the CDR3 is TGTGCCAGCAGCTTCGGGGTAGCAGAGACCCAGTACTTC.

The rearrangement joins TRBV19 to TRBJ2-2; D possibly corresponds to TRBD2 (5 bases). The CDR3 is 14 amino acids. Trimming stripped 2 bases from V and 5 bases from J, with 9 bases between. CDR1 is LNHDA, CDR2 SQIVND, per germline (reference sequence). CDR3 region: CASSIRRFTGELFF. The CDR3 nucleotides are TGTGCCAGTAGTATAAGGAGGTTTACCGGGGAGCTGTTTTTT. The variable domain in full, with the rest retrieved from reference TRBV19 and TRBJ2-2, is DGGITQSPKYLFRKEGQNVTLSCEQNLNHDAMYWYRQDPGQGLRLIYYSQIVNDFQKGDIAEGYSVSREKKESFPLTVTSAQKNPTAFYLCASSIRRFTGELFFGEGSRLTVL.

This clonotype was observed a few times. The J gene is TRBJ1-1, the V gene TRBV5-1, with a possible D match to TRBD1 (5 bases). Trimming cost V 0 bases and J 7 bases, with 16 bases left between them. Germline assignment: CDR1 SGHRS and CDR2 YFSETQ. This CDR3 region has 15 residues. CDR3 DNA: TGCGCCAGCAGCTTGGAAAGGGGCGGACGGAATGAAGCTTTCTTT. It encodes CASSLERGGRNEAFF.

The genes are TRBV5-1 and TRBJ2-1, with 9 bases fitting TRBD1. V lost 3 bases to trimming and J lost 7 bases; unmatched junction nucleotides: 5. The V gene's germline CDR1 is SGHRS and CDR2 YFSETQ. This CDR3 comprises 14 residues. In nucleotides, the CDR3 is TGCGCCAGCAGCTGGGGACAGGGTACGAATGAGCAGTTCTTC. This gives the protein CASSWGQGTNEQFF. The complete variable domain, with remaining parts taken from reference TRBV5-1 and TRBJ2-1, reads KAGVTQTPRYLIKTRGQQVTLSCSPISGHRSVSWYQQTPGQGLQFLFEYFSETQRNKGNFPGRFSGRQFSNSRSEMNVSTLELGDSALYLCASSWGQGTNEQFFGPGTRLTVL.

This clonotype was detected once. The gene calls are TRBV7-2 and TRBJ2-4; 7 nucleotides agree with TRBD2. The CDR3 sequence is 15 residues long. J was trimmed by 7 bases and V by 1 base; bases with no gene match: 7. CDR1 and CDR2 (germline): SGHTA, FQGNSA. CDR3 amino acids: CASSLGGRVFNIQYF. In DNA, the CDR3 is TGTGCCAGCAGCTTAGGCGGGAGAGTCTTTAACATTCAGTACTTC. Together with reference TRBV7-2 and TRBJ2-4, the CDR3 gives the full variable domain: GAGVSQSPSNKVTEKGKDVELRCDPISGHTALYWYRQSLGQGLEFLIYFQGNSAPDKSGLPSDRFSAERTGGSVSTLTIQRTQQEDSAVYLCASSLGGRVFNIQYFGAGTRLSVL.

This clonotype was picked up a small number of times. The CDR3 region is CASSKEGDTNYEQYF. The CDR3 coding sequence is TGTGCCAGCAGTAAAGAGGGGGACACGAACTACGAGCAGTACTTC. The J gene is TRBJ2-7, the V gene TRBV27; D perhaps matches TRBD1 (6 bases). The germline V and J ends were trimmed by 5 bases and 3 bases, with 17 bases remaining between them. Germline V lookup: CDR1 MNHEY, CDR2 SMNVEV (reference sequence). The CDR3 sequence is 15 residues long.

The chain links TRBV5-6 to TRBJ1-3; D is undetermined. Trimming pared 5 bases from V and 2 bases from J, leaving 11 bases between. Per germline, CDR1 SGHDT and CDR2 YYEEEE. The CDR3 runs 14 residues. The CDR3, as DNA: TGTGCCAGCAGTTACGAACAACCTGGAAACACCATATATTTT. It specifies CASSYEQPGNTIYF. The variable domain in full, completed from reference TRBV5-6 and TRBJ1-3, reads DAGVTQSPTHLIKTRGQQVTLRCSPKSGHDTVSWYQQALGQGPQFIFQYYEEEERQRGNFPDRFSGHQFPNYSSELNVNALLLGDSALYLCASSYEQPGNTIYFGEGSWLTVV.

In its sample, this clonotype was seen a few times. The genes are TRBV7-9 and TRBJ1-1; the match to TRBD1 covers 8 bases. The CDR3 contains 16 residues. Germline V gene sequence: CDR1 SEHNR, CDR2 FQNEAQ (reference sequence). Losses at the gene ends were 4 bases for V and 3 bases for J; bases not matched to a gene: 10. CDR3 nucleotides: TGTGCCAGCAGCTCCTTGGGGGACAGGTCTGACACTGAAGCTTTCTTT. Its protein product is CASSSLGDRSDTEAFF. The whole variable domain, remainder taken from reference TRBV7-9 and TRBJ1-1, is DTGVSQNPRHKITKRGQNVTFRCDPISEHNRLYWYRQTLGQGPEFLTYFQNEAQLEKSRLLSDRFSAERPKGSFSTLEIQRTEQGDSAMYLCASSSLGDRSDTEAFFGQGTRLTVV.

The rearrangement uses TRBV12-3 or TRBV12-4 and TRBJ2-5; D perhaps matches TRBD2 (5 bases). The CDR3 loop spans 13 amino acids. V shed 3 bases and J shed 9 bases, with 14 bases lying between them. The CDR3 spells CASSLWENGAQYF. DNA of the CDR3: TGTGCCAGCAGTTTGTGGGAGAATGGGGCCCAGTACTTC.

This clonotype was seen a single time. The chain combines TRBV2 with TRBJ2-1; 10 bases match TRBD2. V shed 3 bases and J 1 base; nucleotides not matched to a gene: 0. Germline CDR1 and CDR2: SNHLY and FYNNEI. CDR3 length equals 15 residues. As DNA, the CDR3 is TGTGCCAGCAGTGAGGGACTAGCGTCCTACAATGAGCAGTTCTTC. This translates into CASSEGLASYNEQFF.

This clonotype occurred many times. The chain couples TRBV3-1 to TRBJ1-1, with TRBD1 matching over 7 bases. The V gene end was trimmed by 4 bases and the J gene end by 11 bases; junction bases not matched to a gene: 10. The CDR3 runs 13 residues. Germline assignment: CDR1 LGHDT and CDR2 YNNKEL (reference sequence). The CDR3 coding sequence is TGTGCCAGCAGCCTTCGACAGGGCTCTTGGGCTTTCTTT. Amino acids: CASSLRQGSWAFF.

This chain links TRBV6-1 with TRBJ1-1, with a possible D match to TRBD1 (6 bases). CDR3 size: 14 residues. Germline values: CDR1 MNHNS, CDR2 SASEGT. The V and J ends lost 6 bases and 10 bases respectively, with 21 bases between them. In DNA form, the CDR3 reads TGTGCCAGCAGCTTCGATGAGGGGGGCGGCCGAGCTTTCTTT. As protein: CASSFDEGGGRAFF.

The chain uses TRBV4-3 and TRBJ2-2; D remains unclear. The CDR3 contains 17 residues. V shed 1 base and J shed 1 base, with 13 bases lying between them. CDR1 LGHNA and CDR2 YSLEER come from the germline V gene. CDR3 coding DNA: TGCGCCAGCAGCCAAGGCATAGGGCAGCAGAACACCGGGGAGCTGTTTTTT. This sequence encodes CASSQGIGQQNTGELFF.

The chain joins TRBV20-1 to TRBJ2-3, with TRBD2 as a possible D gene (5 bases). This CDR3 is 12 amino acids long. The ends were cut back, 6 bases at V and 3 bases at J, with 10 bases in the middle. Germline loops: CDR1 DFQATT, CDR2 SNEGSKA (reference sequence). CDR3 protein: CSASRETDTQYF. In DNA form, the CDR3 reads TGCAGTGCATCTAGGGAGACAGATACGCAGTATTTT.

V gene TRBV3-1 combines with J gene TRBJ2-1; D is ambiguous. Trimming cost V 3 bases and J 8 bases, with 17 bases left between them. The germline CDR1 and CDR2 sequences are LGHDT and YNNKEL (reference sequence). This CDR3 is 15 amino acids long. The chain's CDR3 is CASSQLSIKVHEQFF. The CDR3 DNA sequence: TGTGCCAGCAGCCAGCTAAGTATTAAAGTACATGAGCAGTTCTTC.

This sequence joins TRBV12-3 or TRBV12-4 and TRBJ1-2; D unclear. V lost 5 bases and J lost 8, with 6 bases in between. The CDR3 runs to 10 residues. The CDR3 nucleotides are TGTGCCAGCAGTATAGGCGGCTACACCTTC. Its protein product is CASSIGGYTF.

This clonotype was detected a few times. The chain is built from TRBV28 and TRBJ1-1; D gene ambiguous. The CDR3 is made up of 12 amino acids. Trimming took 7 bases from V and 1 from J, leaving 7 bases between them. Germline values: CDR1 MDHEN, CDR2 SYDVKM. CDR3 loop: CASISGNTEAFF. Written as DNA, the CDR3 is TGTGCCAGCATCTCAGGGAACACTGAAGCTTTCTTT.

The CDR3 DNA is TGTGCCAGCAGTTTTAGGCTAGCGGGAGTATACGAGCAGTACTTC. Its translation: CASSFRLAGVYEQYF. This chain uses TRBV12-3 or TRBV12-4 with TRBJ2-7; TRBD2 matches 10 bases. The CDR3 length is 15 residues. V was clipped by 3 bases and J by 4 bases; unmatched bases: 6.

The table lists this clonotype with a few counts. This sequence joins TRBV30 and TRBJ2-4; TRBD1 aligns across 8 bases. Looked up from germline, CDR1 is GTSNPN and CDR2 is SVGIG (reference sequence). After removal of 3 bases from V and 1 base from J, the junction contained 8 bases not matched to a gene. The CDR3 has 16 residues. CDR3 sequence reads: CAWSRQGSAAKNIQYF. CDR3 in DNA: TGTGCCTGGAGCCGACAGGGGAGCGCGGCCAAAAACATTCAGTACTTC.

This clonotype was observed a handful of times. The V call is TRBV7-9, the J call TRBJ2-1; the match to TRBD2 covers 11 bases. Losses at the gene ends were 3 bases for V and 8 bases for J; bases not matched to a gene: 6. This CDR3 is 15 amino acids long. Germline V CDR1 and CDR2: SEHNR, FQNEAQ (reference sequence). CDR3 DNA sequence: TGTGCCAGCAGCTTTACTAGCGGGAGTCGAGATGAGCAGTTCTTC. This gives the protein CASSFTSGSRDEQFF.

This chain uses TRBV7-6 with TRBJ2-6; 9 nucleotides line up with TRBD1. Germline CDR1 is SGHVS and CDR2 is FNYEAQ. This CDR3 is 19 amino acids long. The junction had 12 bases not matched to a gene; V was cut back by 6 bases and J by 0 bases. CDR3 protein: CASRRPGTGKSSGANVLTF. CDR3 nucleotide sequence: TGTGCCAGCAGGCGTCCCGGGACAGGGAAGAGCTCTGGGGCCAACGTCCTGACTTTC. Full variable domain (outside the CDR3, taken from reference TRBV7-6 and TRBJ2-6): GAGVSQSPRYKVTKRGQDVALRCDPISGHVSLYWYRQALGQGPEFLTYFNYEAQQDKSGLPNDRFSAERPEGSISTLTIQRTEQRDSAMYRCASRRPGTGKSSGANVLTFGAGSRLTVL.

This clonotype was seen only a few times. This chain connects TRBV7-2 to TRBJ2-7; TRBD2 aligns across 10 bases. Germline CDR1 is SGHTA and CDR2 is FQGNSA. Trimming took 1 base from V and 6 from J; bases not matched to a gene: 9. The CDR3 is 16 residues long. The CDR3 DNA follows: TGTGCCAGCAGCTTAGAACCTAGCGGGAGCTCTCCCGAGCAGTACTTC. It translates to CASSLEPSGSSPEQYF.

The chain links TRBV4-3 to TRBJ2-1, with 7 bases identical to TRBD1. The CDR3 consists of 14 residues. The germline gives CDR1 LGHNA, CDR2 YSLEER. V lost 3 bases, J lost 8 bases, and 7 bases stayed unmatched. In nucleotides, the CDR3 is TGCGCCAGCAGCCAGGGACAGCTACTGGATGAGCAGTTCTTC. Its protein is CASSQGQLLDEQFF.

A few counts support this clonotype. The gene calls are TRBV27 and TRBJ2-1; the D is unclear. Trimming removed 3 bases from V and 1 base from J, with 10 bases in between. The CDR3 is made up of 15 amino acids. Germline V gene data show CDR1 as MNHEY and CDR2 as SMNVEV (reference sequence). This CDR3 reads CASSLAQRSYNEQFF. The CDR3 bases are TGTGCCAGCAGTTTGGCGCAGCGTTCCTACAATGAGCAGTTCTTC.